The 23 T cell receptor beta chains given below trace back to one sample, sequenced in a study of T cells in Graves' hyperthyroidism and ophthalmopathy. Regions amplified from RNA transcripts were the TCR beta CDR3 regions. During a first-round RT-PCR of the TCR CDR3, the HTBI primer set was used. TCRdb reprocessed the multiplex PCR reads with MiXCR, giving one entry per CDR3 protein. This table has 470,000 or so distinct CDR3 sequences, less than 25% appearing once. Sequences were obtained from blood. These receptors all come from a man between 18 and 29 years old with Graves' hyperthyroidism.

This clonotype was found once. This may be a read error, as it is one base from a much larger clone. The rearrangement joins TRBV28 to TRBJ1-1; no definite D call. Germline V gives CDR1 MDHEN, CDR2 SYDVKM. The V end was cut by 1 base, the J end by 0 bases, with 6 bases between. The CDR3 sequence is 14 residues long. CDR3 DNA sequence: TGTGCCAGCAGTTTATATCCGGTGAACACTGAAGCTTTCTTT. It translates to CASSLYPVNTEAFF.

CDR3 sequence reads: CASSLDHPGNTIYF. CDR3 DNA sequence: TGTGCCAGCAGCTTAGATCACCCGGGAAACACCATATATTTT. The chain is built from TRBV11-2 and TRBJ1-3; D not certain. The V end was cut by 0 bases, the J end by 4 bases, with 7 bases between. Germline assignment: CDR1 SGHAT and CDR2 FQNNGV. The CDR3 has 14 amino acids.

This clonotype was found many times. The V call is TRBV6-1, the J call TRBJ2-7, with D possibly matching TRBD1 (6 bases). This CDR3 has 15 residues. CDR1 is MNHNS, CDR2 SASEGT, per germline. Trimming pared 4 bases from V and 2 bases from J, leaving 15 bases between. CDR3 bases: TGTGCCAGCAGTGCAGCGAGGGACACCCCCTACGAGCAGTACTTC. This translates into CASSAARDTPYEQYF.

This clonotype appeared many times. The J gene is TRBJ1-5, the V gene TRBV30; 7 nucleotides line up with TRBD1. Germline-derived CDR1 and CDR2 are GTSNPN and SVGIG (reference sequence). V shed 6 bases, J shed 0 bases, and the junction held 8 bases outside the gene matches. The CDR3 runs to 15 residues. The CDR3 DNA reads TGTGCCTGCGGGGACAGCCTAACTAGCAATCAGCCCCAGCATTTT. This codes for CACGDSLTSNQPQHF.

This chain connects TRBV12-3 or TRBV12-4 to TRBJ1-2, with TRBD1 as a possible D gene (5 bases). The CDR3 runs to 18 residues. Trimming took 2 bases from V and 0 from J, leaving 19 bases between them. The CDR3 here is CASSLSAFAGLANYGYTF. In nucleotides, the CDR3 is TGTGCCAGCAGTTTAAGCGCGTTTGCAGGGCTAGCTAACTATGGCTACACCTTC.

There are a few counts of this clonotype. This sequence joins TRBV15 and TRBJ1-5, with 7 bases fitting TRBD1. Germline CDR1 is LNHNV and CDR2 is YYDKDF (reference sequence). The CDR3 totals 14 residues. The junction had 8 bases not matched to a gene; V was cut back by 3 bases and J by 9 bases. The CDR3 region is CATSSDRARRPQHF. The CDR3 region has the DNA TGTGCCACCAGCAGCGACAGGGCAAGGAGGCCCCAGCATTTT.

This clonotype was seen repeatedly, ten times or more. The rearrangement uses TRBV12-3 or TRBV12-4 and TRBJ1-2; TRBD1 agrees at 7 bases. The length of the CDR3 is 16 residues. With 3 bases clipped from V and 3 bases from J, the junction kept 10 bases outside the gene matches. CDR3 DNA: TGTGCCAGCAGTTTTATGGGGGCAGGGGGGCACTATGGCTACACCTTC. Translating gives CASSFMGAGGHYGYTF.

This clonotype was seen at least ten times. This chain joins TRBV2 and TRBJ1-1; D may be TRBD1 (6 bases). This CDR3 has 12 residues. Trimming pared 2 bases from V and 5 bases from J, leaving 6 bases between. Per the germline V gene, CDR1 is SNHLY and CDR2 is FYNNEI. CDR3: CASSEQGTEAFF. The CDR3 nucleotides read TGTGCCAGCAGTGAACAGGGGACTGAAGCTTTCTTT.

This clonotype was recorded many times. The CDR3 here is CASSQGENTEAFF. The CDR3 coding sequence is TGTGCCAGCAGTCAGGGGGAGAACACTGAAGCTTTCTTT. The chain links TRBV27 to TRBJ1-1; TRBD1 matches at 7 bases. The V and J ends lost 5 bases and 1 base, in that order; junction bases with no gene match: 1. This CDR3 contains 13 residues. Germline CDR1 MNHEY, CDR2 SMNVEV (reference sequence).

Ten or more counts support this clonotype. The V gene is TRBV5-4, the J gene TRBJ1-1; possible D gene TRBD1, 6 bases. The V gene's germline CDR1 is SGHNT and CDR2 YYREEE (reference sequence). V lost 0 bases, J lost 0 bases, and 9 bases lay in between. CDR3 size: 15 residues. The CDR3 region has the DNA TGTGCCAGCAGCTTGGAGTCAGGGGTGAACACTGAAGCTTTCTTT. This sequence encodes CASSLESGVNTEAFF.

In this sample, this clonotype turned up a few times. The CDR3 region is CASSSPGYISYTF. DNA for the CDR3: TGTGCCAGCAGCTCCCCGGGGTATATAAGCTACACCTTC. The chain joins TRBV11-3 to TRBJ1-2; D not certain. V was cut by 4 bases and J by 9 bases, with 15 bases left in between. This CDR3 contains 13 residues. The germline gives CDR1 SGHNT, CDR2 YENEEA.

The chain combines TRBV20-1 with TRBJ1-2; no clear D. Germline-derived CDR1 and CDR2 are DFQATT and SNEGSKA (reference sequence). This CDR3 contains 11 residues. Trimming cost V 7 bases and J 8 bases, with 14 bases left between them. CDR3 in amino acids: CSGECRCGYTF. CDR3 sequence (DNA): TGCAGTGGAGAGTGCAGGTGCGGCTACACCTTC.

This clonotype showed up many times. The chain employs TRBV12-3 or TRBV12-4 and TRBJ1-2; D unresolved. V lost 3 bases to trimming and J lost 8 bases, with 7 bases between them. This CDR3 contains 11 residues. The CDR3 loop reads CASSLGRGYTF. The CDR3 nucleotides read TGTGCCAGCAGTTTGGGGAGGGGCTACACCTTC.

The rearrangement joins TRBV6-1 to TRBJ2-5; D might be TRBD1 or TRBD2, each matching 5 bases. The CDR3 sequence is 15 residues long. Germline V lookup: CDR1 MNHNS, CDR2 SASEGT. V lost 0 bases, J lost 3 bases, and 11 bases lay in between. The CDR3 DNA sequence: TGTGCCAGCAGTGAAGCCAGTGGGACGGAAGAGACCCAGTACTTC. Translated: CASSEASGTEETQYF.

This clonotype was counted only a few times. The chain carries TRBV28 and TRBJ2-2; the match to TRBD1 covers 7 bases. Germline V gene sequence: CDR1 MDHEN, CDR2 SYDVKM. V trimming: 2 bases; J trimming: 3 bases; junction bases outside the gene matches: 18. The CDR3 spans 20 residues. This CDR3 reads CASSLGQGVLEVDDTGELFF. The CDR3 DNA sequence: TGTGCCAGCAGTTTAGGGCAGGGGGTTTTAGAAGTGGACGACACCGGGGAGCTGTTTTTT.

The J gene is TRBJ1-1, the V gene TRBV4-1; 10 nucleotides match TRBD1. In germline, CDR1 is MGHRA, CDR2 YSYEKL. This CDR3 has 16 residues. V shed 2 bases, J shed 6 bases, and the junction held 9 bases outside the gene matches. In nucleotides, the CDR3 is TGCGCCAGCAGCCAAAATGACAGGGGGCTTTTTGCTGAAGCTTTCTTT. Translation gives CASSQNDRGLFAEAFF.

This clonotype has at least ten counts. The V and J genes are TRBV12-3 or TRBV12-4 and TRBJ2-7, with D perhaps TRBD1 (5 bases). The CDR3 has 13 residues. V was trimmed by 5 bases and J by 1 base, leaving 9 bases between them. CDR3 coding DNA: TGTGCCAGCAGTGAGGACACATCCTACGAGCAGTACTTC. Its protein product is CASSEDTSYEQYF.

This clonotype was recorded many times. The chain employs TRBV19 and TRBJ2-5, with 7 nucleotides matching TRBD2. CDR3 length equals 15 residues. V dropped 8 bases and J dropped 5; count of bases not matched to a gene: 14. Germline loops: CDR1 LNHDA, CDR2 SQIVND (reference sequence). The CDR3 DNA is TGTGCCAGTGCCCTCTTCTTCGGGGGGACGGAGACCCAGTACTTC. Residues: CASALFFGGTETQYF.

This clonotype appeared a few times. The CDR3 region is CASGISGGFGYEQYF. As DNA, the CDR3 is TGTGCCAGCGGAATATCAGGGGGCTTCGGGTACGAGCAGTACTTC. The genes are TRBV5-8 and TRBJ2-7, with 8 positions matching TRBD1. The germline V gene has CDR1 SGHTS and CDR2 YDEGEE. The V gene end was trimmed by 7 bases and the J gene end by 4 bases; junction bases not matched to a gene: 13. CDR3 length: 15 amino acids.

This clonotype was recorded at least ten times. The chain carries TRBV6-5 and TRBJ1-1; possibly TRBD1 for D (5 bases). Trimming shortened V by 2 bases and J by 4 bases, and 11 bases separated the two germline ends. The CDR3 spans 14 residues. The germline V gene encodes CDR1 MNHEY and CDR2 SVGAGI. CDR3 DNA: TGTGCCAGCAGTTACGGACACCAGGGCACTGAAGCTTTCTTT. Protein product: CASSYGHQGTEAFF.

This clonotype occurred many times. The chain uses TRBV19 and TRBJ1-5; D is unclear. Germline CDR1 LNHDA, CDR2 SQIVND (reference sequence). Deletions cut 5 bases from V and 0 bases from J, with 8 bases between. There are 14 residues in the CDR3. CDR3 loop: CASSAAYSNQPQHF. The CDR3 nucleotides read TGTGCCAGTAGTGCGGCCTATAGCAATCAGCCCCAGCATTTT.

This clonotype showed up many times. The rearrangement joins TRBV6-5 to TRBJ1-2; D is ambiguous. With 6 bases removed from V and 1 base from J, the gap between germline ends came to 9 bases. The germline V gene has CDR1 MNHEY and CDR2 SVGAGI. This CDR3 is 13 amino acids long. The CDR3, as DNA: TGTGCCAGCAGAGCGAGGGATAACTATGGCTACACCTTC. Translated, it gives CASRARDNYGYTF.

This clonotype has a count of ten or more. The chain joins TRBV7-9 to TRBJ1-2; the D is unclear. Germline CDR1 and CDR2: SEHNR and FQNEAQ (reference sequence). CDR3 size: 15 residues. V was trimmed by 4 bases and J by 1 base, leaving 13 bases between them. The CDR3 loop is CASSSDLGYNYGYTF. The CDR3 nucleotides read TGTGCCAGCAGCTCCGATTTAGGTTATAACTATGGCTACACCTTC.